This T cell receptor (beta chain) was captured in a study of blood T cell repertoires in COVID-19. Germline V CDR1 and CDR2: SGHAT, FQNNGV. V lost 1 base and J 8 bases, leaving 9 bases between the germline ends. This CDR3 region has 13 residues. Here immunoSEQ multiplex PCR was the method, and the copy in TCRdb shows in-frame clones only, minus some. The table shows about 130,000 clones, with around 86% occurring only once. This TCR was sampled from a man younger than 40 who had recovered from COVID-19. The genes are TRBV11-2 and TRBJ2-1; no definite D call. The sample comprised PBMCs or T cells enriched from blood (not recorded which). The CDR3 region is CASSLVRSDEQFF. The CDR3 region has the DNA TGTGCCAGCAGCTTAGTTAGGAGCGATGAGCAGTTCTTC.